This T cell receptor beta chain was documented in a study of cytomegalovirus exposure and HLA in healthy donors. Study summary: Previous work identified some 120 million unique TCR beta sequences from roughly 170 million T cells. Study outcomes and limitations: Under in vitro conditions, a few CMV-associated chains were confirmed as specific for CMV antigens.

Regarding this clone: The antigen remains unidentified.

The CDR3 spans 15 residues. V lost 5 bases to trimming and J lost 6 bases, with 17 bases between them. The germline CDR1 and CDR2 sequences are SGHTA and FQGTGA. In the PCR, 60 Vbeta and 13 Jbeta primers were used. Method: immunoSEQ multiplex PCR; TCRdb's copy keeps in-frame clones and lacks some. The sample shows 75,000 to 90,000 clones, around four fifths of them seen only once. The clonotype was recovered from a woman between 35 and 50 years old in good health and CMV-seropositive. The chain carries TRBV7-3 and TRBJ2-1; tentatively, D is TRBD2 (6 bases). Specimen: PBMCs. The CDR3 is CASSPTSGPRNEQFF. The CDR3 DNA follows: TGTGCCAGCAGCCCTACAAGCGGGCCCCGCAATGAGCAGTTCTTC.